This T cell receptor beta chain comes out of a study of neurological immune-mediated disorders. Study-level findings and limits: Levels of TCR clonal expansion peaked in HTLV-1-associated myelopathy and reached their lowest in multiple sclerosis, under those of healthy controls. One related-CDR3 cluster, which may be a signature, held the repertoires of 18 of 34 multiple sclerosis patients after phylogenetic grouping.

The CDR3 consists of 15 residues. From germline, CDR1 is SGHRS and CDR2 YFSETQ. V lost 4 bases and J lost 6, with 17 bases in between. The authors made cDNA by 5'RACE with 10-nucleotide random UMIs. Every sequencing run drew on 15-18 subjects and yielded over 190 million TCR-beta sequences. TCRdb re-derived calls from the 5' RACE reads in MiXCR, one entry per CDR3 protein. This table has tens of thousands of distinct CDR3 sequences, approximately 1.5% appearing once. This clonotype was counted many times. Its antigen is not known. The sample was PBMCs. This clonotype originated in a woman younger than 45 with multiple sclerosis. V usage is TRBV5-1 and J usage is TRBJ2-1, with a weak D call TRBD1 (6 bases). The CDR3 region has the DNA TGCGCCAGCAGCGATAGGCAGGGGATACCCAATGAGCAGTTCTTC. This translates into CASSDRQGIPNEQFF.